These T cell receptor beta chains were read from a single sample in a study of cytomegalovirus exposure and HLA in healthy donors. Sequencing was performed with immunoSEQ multiplex PCR; in TCRdb, only in-frame clones are kept and a portion is missing. The sample shows 100,000 or so clones, less than 65% of them seen only once. Sequencing used PBMCs. The source of these receptors is a woman younger than 45 in good health and CMV-seropositive. Both conserved end residues are part of each CDR3. Fields, in order: clone size, D gene, V gene, J gene, CDR3 DNA, CDR3 protein. A D gene is named only where the DNA matches it firmly. The listing skips clone size in some rows; elsewhere it reads once, few, many or a size class.

size: NA; D: NA; V: TRBV2; J: TRBJ1-6; DNA: TGTGCCAGCAGTGAAGCAGCAATAAGTTCACCCCTCCACTTT; CDR3: CASSEAAISSPLHF
size: NA; D: NA; V: TRBV27; J: TRBJ2-7; DNA: TGTGCCAGCAGTTCCAACAGGGAGGGGGGGGGCGAGCAGTACTTC; CDR3: CASSSNREGGGEQYF
size: NA; D: NA; V: TRBV28; J: TRBJ1-1; DNA: TGTGCCAGCAGTTTAGAGGGGGACACTGAAGCTTTCTTT; CDR3: CASSLEGDTEAFF
size: NA; D: TRBD2; V: TRBV7-2; J: TRBJ2-3; DNA: TGTGCCAGCAGCTTTCCTCGGGGGGGCCGCACAGATACGCAGTATTTT; CDR3: CASSFPRGGRTDTQYF
size: few; D: NA; V: TRBV11-2; J: TRBJ1-2; DNA: TGTGCCAGCAGCTTAAACAGGGCGGGCTATGGCTACACCTTC; CDR3: CASSLNRAGYGYTF
size: NA; D: TRBD2; V: TRBV5-1; J: TRBJ2-1; DNA: TGCGCCAGCAGCTGGGGGACTAGCGCTGATGAGCAGTTCTTC; CDR3: CASSWGTSADEQFF
size: once; D: NA; V: TRBV2; J: TRBJ2-3; DNA: TGTGCCAGCTTCCGTATTCTAGCTTTAGAGACAGATACGCAGTATTTT; CDR3: CASFRILALETDTQYF
size: few; D: TRBD2; V: TRBV18; J: TRBJ2-1; DNA: TGTGCCAGCTCACCTGGACTAGGGGTTAAATATGAGCAGTTCTTC; CDR3: CASSPGLGVKYEQFF
size: NA; D: TRBD2; V: TRBV7-3; J: TRBJ2-7; DNA: TGTGCCAGCAGCAAGACTAGCGGGGGGGCTTACGAGCAGTACTTC; CDR3: CASSKTSGGAYEQYF
size: NA; D: NA; V: TRBV18; J: TRBJ1-1; DNA: TGTGCCAGCTCACCTTCTTGGGGGCGAGCTGAAGCTTTCTTT; CDR3: CASSPSWGRAEAFF
size: NA; D: NA; V: TRBV7-2; J: TRBJ2-6; DNA: TGTGCCAGCAGCTTACAGGGCCTCTCTGGGGCCAACGTCCTGACTTTC; CDR3: CASSLQGLSGANVLTF
size: NA; D: NA; V: TRBV25-1; J: TRBJ1-4; DNA: TGTGCCAGCAGTGAATTATCGGACAGACGGGAAAAACTGTTTTTT; CDR3: CASSELSDRREKLFF
size: NA; D: TRBD1; V: TRBV6-1; J: TRBJ1-6; DNA: TGTGCCAGCAGTTTGGGAGGACAGGGGGTGCCCCTCCACTTT; CDR3: CASSLGGQGVPLHF
size: NA; D: NA; V: TRBV6-5; J: TRBJ2-3; DNA: TGTGCCAGCAGTTACTCGAGCGCGGGGACCCCAGATACGCAGTATTTT; CDR3: CASSYSSAGTPDTQYF
size: NA; D: NA; V: TRBV5-4; J: TRBJ1-2; DNA: TGTGCCAGCAGCTCCCCCGGCGGGCTAATAGGGGGCTACACCTTC; CDR3: CASSSPGGLIGGYTF
size: once; D: NA; V: TRBV18; J: TRBJ2-2; DNA: TGTGCCAGCTCACCAGGATTCCAGGAAAACACCGGGGAGCTGTTTTTT; CDR3: CASSPGFQENTGELFF
size: NA; D: NA; V: TRBV6-1; J: TRBJ1-2; DNA: TGTGCCAGCAGTCCCCAGACAGGAAACTATGGCTACACCTTC; CDR3: CASSPQTGNYGYTF
size: NA; D: TRBD1; V: TRBV19; J: TRBJ2-7; DNA: TGTGCCAGTAGTCCAATTGGACAGGGGGCCTCCTACGAGCAGTACTTC; CDR3: CASSPIGQGASYEQYF
size: NA; D: TRBD1; V: TRBV2; J: TRBJ1-3; DNA: TGTGCCAGCGCGGCGGTCACAGGGGTTGCTGGAAACACCATATATTTT; CDR3: CASAAVTGVAGNTIYF
size: NA; D: TRBD1; V: TRBV12-5; J: TRBJ2-2; DNA: TGTGCTAGTGGTTTGGGCCTTATACAGGGGACCGGGGAGCTGTTTTTT; CDR3: CASGLGLIQGTGELFF
size: NA; D: NA; V: TRBV4-2; J: TRBJ1-2; DNA: TGTGCCAGCAGCCAAGAGTCCCGGAGTTGGGGCTACACCTTC; CDR3: CASSQESRSWGYTF
size: NA; D: NA; V: TRBV19; J: TRBJ2-3; DNA: TGTGCCAGTATTGTGTCCGCATCCGGGTCTTTTACGCAGTATTTT; CDR3: CASIVSASGSFTQYF
size: NA; D: NA; V: TRBV11-2; J: TRBJ1-1; DNA: TGTGCCAGCAGCTTGAGTGGGAACACTGAAGCTTTCTTT; CDR3: CASSLSGNTEAFF
size: few; D: TRBD1; V: TRBV7-2; J: TRBJ1-2; DNA: TGTGCCAGCAGCTTAGCTGACAGGGGGAAAACCTTC; CDR3: CASSLADRGKTF
size: few; D: TRBD1; V: TRBV10-1; J: TRBJ1-1; DNA: TGCGCCAGCAGTGAGTCGTTCGGGACAGAGAACACTGAAGCTTTCTTT; CDR3: CASSESFGTENTEAFF
size: NA; D: TRBD2; V: TRBV6-6; J: TRBJ2-7; DNA: TGTGCCAGCAGTTACTTTGGGCCTAGCGGTTACGAGCAGTACTTC; CDR3: CASSYFGPSGYEQYF
size: NA; D: NA; V: TRBV9; J: TRBJ1-2; DNA: TGTGCCAGCAGCGTAGCCGGGACACCGCTGGGGTATGGTGGCTACACCTTC; CDR3: CASSVAGTPLGYGGYTF
size: NA; D: TRBD1; V: TRBV30; J: TRBJ2-7; DNA: TGTGCCTGGAGTCCCGGGACAGGGATTAGAGAGCAGTACTTC; CDR3: CAWSPGTGIREQYF
size: NA; D: TRBD1; V: TRBV19; J: TRBJ1-2; DNA: TGTGCCAGTAGTCCGCAACAGGGGGCCAGCTATGGCTACACCTTC; CDR3: CASSPQQGASYGYTF
size: once; D: NA; V: TRBV29-1; J: TRBJ1-1; DNA: TGCAGCGCCCGGACAGTGGGAAGGAACACTGAAGCTTTCTTT; CDR3: CSARTVGRNTEAFF
size: few; D: TRBD1; V: TRBV7-8; J: TRBJ1-1; DNA: TGTGCCAGCAGCTTCGACAGGGGAGGGACGAACACTGAAGCTTTCTTT; CDR3: CASSFDRGGTNTEAFF
size: few; D: TRBD1; V: TRBV7-3; J: TRBJ2-1; DNA: TGTGCCAGCAGCTTGACGGGACAGGGGGCGTCGCATGAGCAGTTCTTC; CDR3: CASSLTGQGASHEQFF
size: NA; D: TRBD2; V: TRBV30; J: TRBJ2-2; DNA: TGTGCCTGGAACCCTGGCGGGGGGTCGAACACCGGGGAGCTGTTTTTT; CDR3: CAWNPGGGSNTGELFF
size: NA; D: NA; V: TRBV19; J: TRBJ1-2; DNA: TGTGCCAGTAGTATCGGATCCAGGGTCTATGGCTACCCCTTC; CDR3: CASSIGSRVYGYPF
size: NA; D: TRBD1; V: TRBV4-1; J: TRBJ2-7; DNA: TGCGCCAGCAGCCCGGCCCGGACAGGTTACGAGCAGTACTTC; CDR3: CASSPARTGYEQYF
size: NA; D: NA; V: TRBV15; J: TRBJ1-5; DNA: TGTGCCACCAGCAGAGCCATCGGCGGGATATACAATCAGCCCCAGCATTTT; CDR3: CATSRAIGGIYNQPQHF
size: NA; D: TRBD2; V: TRBV7-3; J: TRBJ2-3; DNA: TGTGCCAGCAGCTTAAGACTCGCGGGGGCAGATACGCAGTATTTT; CDR3: CASSLRLAGADTQYF
size: NA; D: NA; V: TRBV28; J: TRBJ1-2; DNA: TGTGCCAGCAGTTTGCGGCCGTATGGCTACACCTTC; CDR3: CASSLRPYGYTF
size: NA; D: TRBD1; V: TRBV28; J: TRBJ1-2; DNA: TGTGCCAGCAGTTCAGGGGGTGGGCTCTATGGCTACCCCTTC; CDR3: CASSSGGGLYGYPF
size: NA; D: TRBD1; V: TRBV5-1; J: TRBJ2-1; DNA: TGCGCCAGCAGCGTCGGGACAGGGTTTAATGAGCAGTTCTTC; CDR3: CASSVGTGFNEQFF
size: few; D: NA; V: TRBV30; J: TRBJ1-6; DNA: TGTGCCTGGAACCCCGTAAGGGGTTCACCCCTCCACTTT; CDR3: CAWNPVRGSPLHF
size: once; D: TRBD1; V: TRBV7-2; J: TRBJ1-2; DNA: TGTGCCAGGAGGGGGACAGATTTTGGCTACACCTTC; CDR3: CARRGTDFGYTF